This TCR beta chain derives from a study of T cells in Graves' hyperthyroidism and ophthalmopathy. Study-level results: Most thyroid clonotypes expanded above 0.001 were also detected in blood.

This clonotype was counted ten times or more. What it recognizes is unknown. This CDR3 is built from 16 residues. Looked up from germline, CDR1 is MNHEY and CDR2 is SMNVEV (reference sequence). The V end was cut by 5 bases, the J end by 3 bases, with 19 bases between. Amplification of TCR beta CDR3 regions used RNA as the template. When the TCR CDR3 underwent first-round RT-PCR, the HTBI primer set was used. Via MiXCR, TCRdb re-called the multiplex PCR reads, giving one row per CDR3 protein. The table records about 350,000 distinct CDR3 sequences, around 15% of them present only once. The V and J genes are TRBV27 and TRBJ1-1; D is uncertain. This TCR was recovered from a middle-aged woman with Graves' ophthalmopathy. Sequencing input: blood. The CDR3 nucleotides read TGTGCCAGCAGTCCCCTTCTCCGGGAAAAAGACACTGAAGCTTTCTTT. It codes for CASSPLLREKDTEAFF.